The T cell receptor (beta chain) under discussion was sequenced for a study of CD8 T cells in ankylosing spondylitis. Overall study findings and caveats: A TCR beta motif made of several highly homologous variants seemed typical of ankylosing spondylitis blood. Disease-linked clones reportedly showed significant enrichment in matched ankylosing spondylitis synovial fluid.

Each CDR3 protein is one row after TCRdb ran MiXCR on the 5' RACE reads. The table has 180,000 or so distinct CDR3 sequences, 11% seen once; the top ten hold 25% to 30%. Germline trimming cut 3 bases from V and 0 bases from J; bases unmatched to any gene: 7. This CDR3 comprises 17 residues. The germline V gene encodes CDR1 MNHEY and CDR2 SMNVEV (reference sequence). This clonotype was counted at least ten times. Its cognate antigen is unknown. V is TRBV27 and J is TRBJ2-2, with 7 bases matching TRBD1. The sample was blood, either unsorted or a sorted T cell fraction (not recorded which). This receptor was taken from a male donor with ankylosing spondylitis or in good health (not recorded which). Written as DNA, the CDR3 is TGTGCCAGCAGTTTCCCAGGGGGATTGTCGAACACCGGGGAGCTGTTTTTT. Amino acid sequence: CASSFPGGLSNTGELFF.